This note documents a single T cell receptor beta chain sequence. Its antigen specificity is not known. A much larger clone differs from this one at a single base, so this may be a read error. The data were obtained in a study of T-cell reconstitution after alpha-beta-depleted transplantation in children (dated by TCRdb to the mid-2010s). General notes on the study: Using TCR repertoire profiling, the study quantitatively followed how T-cell immune reconstitution unfolded in children after TCRalphabeta/CD19-depleted allogeneic hematopoietic cell transplantation.

There are 15 amino acids in the CDR3, from cysteine to phenylalanine inclusive. CDR3 DNA is the only sequence kept; it has 45 bases, read in frame from the first base. The germline V gene gives CDR1 as SGHTA and CDR2 as FQGNSA. Library construction relied on PCR. The listed sequencing device is Illumina HiSeq 2500. TCR library preparation used molecular barcoding, with unique molecular identifiers applied to normalize quantification of the TCRbeta repertoire. TCRdb reran the public reads through fastp at Q25 and MiXCR, keeping productive beta chains. Rows matching on CDR3 protein sequence are summarized as one entry with the most common DNA and genes. Recorded for this sample are some 400,000 distinct CDR3 sequences; just over 20% of them occurred a single time. The ten top clones hold 3.5% to 4% of the sample.

This receptor was taken from a human donor who donated a stem cell graft to a child with acute myeloid leukemia. The rearrangement joined TRBV7-2 to TRBJ2-5, and TRBD2 matches 11 of the central bases. This specimen was PBMCs from the stem cell graft donor, taken from the stem cell graft. The nucleotide sequence reads as follows: TGTTCCAGCAGCTTCATGGGACTAGCGGAAGAGACCCAGTACTTC. This yields the protein CSSSFMGLAEETQYF. This CDR3, with the reference TRBV7-2 and TRBJ2-5 proteins standing in past its ends, gives the full variable domain GAGVSQSPSNKVTEKGKDVELRCDPISGHTALYWYRQSLGQGLEFLIYFQGNSAPDKSGLPSDRFSAERTGGSVSTLTIQRTQQEDSAVYLCSSSFMGLAEETQYFGPGTRLLVL.